This record concerns one T cell receptor beta chain sequence. This sample was taken from a study of blood T cell repertoires in COVID-19. Donors in Cohort 3 who had recovered were those with two negative PCRs, healthcare professional clearance, or resolution of their symptoms. V lost 5 bases to trimming and J lost 8 bases; unmatched junction nucleotides: 7. The CDR3 is 14 amino acids. Germline CDR1 is SQVTM and CDR2 is ANQGSEA. Data came from immunoSEQ multiplex PCR; TCRdb stores just in-frame clones and leaves some out. The data contain fewer than 250,000 clones, around 83% of them seen just once; the ten biggest clones take up approximately 6.6%.

The V gene is TRBV29-1, the J gene TRBJ2-1, with 12 bases lining up with TRBD2. This TCR came from a woman aged 40 to 50 who had recovered from COVID-19. Specimen: PBMCs or T cells enriched from blood (not recorded which). CDR3 protein: CSVKRLAGDHEQFF. CDR3 DNA: TGCAGCGTTAAACGACTAGCGGGAGACCATGAGCAGTTCTTC.